This T cell receptor beta chain was retrieved from a study of blood T cell repertoires in COVID-19. Overall study: The analysed material was cDNA or gDNA that came from T cells, B-cell-depleted T cells, or PBMCs.

To note about this clone: Other DNA sequences in the same sample also yield this CDR3.

Unmatched junction bases numbered 0, after V lost 1 base and J lost 1 base. Per the germline V gene, CDR1 is SGHTA and CDR2 is FQGNSA. CDR3 length: 16 amino acids. This table comes from immunoSEQ multiplex PCR, and its TCRdb copy is limited to in-frame clones, with some not included. Here the sample spans a few hundred thousand clones, about 91% being singletons. The genes are TRBV7-2 and TRBJ2-3; 12 positions agree with TRBD2. Sequencing was done on a sample of PBMCs or T cells enriched from blood (not recorded which). The TCR originated in a woman in her thirties or forties who had recovered from COVID-19. The CDR3 DNA reads TGTGCCAGCAGCTTAGGACTAGCGGGAGGCACAGATACGCAGTATTTT. Its translation is CASSLGLAGGTDTQYF.